A single T cell receptor beta chain is shown here with its context. The data were taken from a study of blood T cell repertoires in COVID-19. Study-level background: COVID-19 samples from acute and convalescent phases originated in the United States, Italy and Spain. In each case, the material was cDNA or gDNA derived from T cells, B-cell-depleted T cells, or PBMCs.

The length of the CDR3 is 15 residues. The trim removed 3 bases at V and 2 bases at J, leaving 3 bases unmatched. Germline V gene data show CDR1 as SGHNT and CDR2 as YENEEA. Sequencing used immunoSEQ multiplex PCR; TCRdb keeps in-frame clones, though not all of them. The sample records 85,000 to 130,000 clones, 85% to 90% being singletons. The origin of this receptor is a human donor in a cohort sampled during active COVID-19. The chain carries TRBV11-3 and TRBJ2-2; 7 bases fit TRBD1. The sample comprised peripheral blood. The CDR3 region is CASSFGQVNTGELFF. As DNA, the CDR3 is TGTGCCAGCAGCTTCGGACAGGTTAACACCGGGGAGCTGTTTTTT.